These 21 T cell receptor beta chains came from one sample sequenced in a study of vaccination effects on CD4 cells after COVID-19. Sequenced by immunoSEQ multiplex PCR; TCRdb stores in-frame clones only, minus some. The profile shows some 69,000 clones, roughly 75% of them singletons. Their specific antigens are unknown. Having been cultured for roughly 10 days, the cells underwent CD4+ T cell isolation. Vaccine administered to participants consisted of two doses of either BNT162b2 or mRNA-1273. The material was CD4+ T cells from PBMCs cultured without peptide, obtained after COVID-19 vaccination. Receptors originate from a human donor who received a COVID-19 vaccine.

The chain couples TRBV6-5 to TRBJ1-2; D remains unclear. CDR1 is MNHEY, CDR2 SVGAGI, per germline. The V gene lost 6 bases and the J gene lost 9 bases, with 20 bases spanning the gap. This CDR3 spans 14 amino acids. The CDR3 is CASSRSSLTVSYTF. The CDR3 DNA is TGTGCCAGCAGCCGGAGCTCTCTCACCGTCAGCTACACCTTC.

The genes are TRBV10-2 and TRBJ1-2, with 10 bases matching TRBD1. J lost 4 bases, V lost 6 bases, and 2 bases had no gene match. The CDR3 is 13 residues long. From germline, CDR1 is WSHSY and CDR2 SAAADI. The CDR3 sequence is CASRTGGGYGYTF. Written as DNA, the CDR3 is TGCGCCAGCAGGACAGGGGGCGGCTATGGCTACACCTTC.

Of note for this clone: Distinct nucleotide sequences in the sample also encode this CDR3. The chain recombines TRBV2 with TRBJ1-3; possibly TRBD1 for D (6 bases). The CDR3 consists of 14 residues. Germline CDR1 reads SNHLY; CDR2 reads FYNNEI. V shed 6 bases and J shed 0 bases, with 9 bases lying between them. CDR3 DNA: TGTGCCAGCAGGGACAGAAGCTCTGGAAACACCATATATTTT. Protein product: CASRDRSSGNTIYF.

The genes are TRBV12-3 or TRBV12-4 and TRBJ1-5; D is ambiguous. CDR3 size: 13 residues. V was pared by 3 bases and J by 5 bases, with 8 bases between. The CDR3: CASSFSGDQPQHF. As DNA, the CDR3 is TGTGCCAGCAGTTTTTCGGGCGATCAGCCCCAGCATTTT.

V and J are TRBV19 and TRBJ2-1; possibly TRBD2 for D (7 bases). The CDR3 is 15 amino acids. Per germline, CDR1 LNHDA and CDR2 SQIVND (reference sequence). Trimming shortened V by 3 bases and J by 7 bases, and 16 bases separated the two germline ends. CDR3 sequence: CASSIGRGGQNEQFF. CDR3 DNA: TGTGCCAGTAGTATTGGGAGGGGGGGACAAAATGAGCAGTTCTTC. The whole variable domain, filled in from reference TRBV19 and TRBJ2-1, reads DGGITQSPKYLFRKEGQNVTLSCEQNLNHDAMYWYRQDPGQGLRLIYYSQIVNDFQKGDIAEGYSVSREKKESFPLTVTSAQKNPTAFYLCASSIGRGGQNEQFFGPGTRLTVL.

The V call is TRBV3-1 (or the pseudogene TRBV3-2), the J call TRBJ2-3, with 15 bases fitting TRBD2. CDR1 and CDR2 from the germline V gene are LGHDT and YNNKEL (reference sequence). V lost 0 bases to trimming and J lost 1 base; unmatched junction nucleotides: 2. The length of the CDR3 is 18 residues. The CDR3 spells CASSQEGLAGGGTDTQYF. Written as DNA, the CDR3 is TGTGCCAGCAGCCAAGAAGGACTAGCGGGGGGGGGCACAGATACGCAGTATTTT.

The chain combines TRBV6-5 with TRBJ1-2; 9 bases are a match to TRBD1. The CDR3 runs 14 residues. Looked up from germline, CDR1 is MNHEY and CDR2 is SVGAGI. V shed 4 bases and J 7 bases; nucleotides not matched to a gene: 7. The CDR3 nucleotides are TGTGCCAGCAGTTTCTACAGGGGGCGGGGTGGCTACACCTTC. It translates to CASSFYRGRGGYTF.

The CDR3: CASSLGASSTGEQYV. The CDR3 DNA follows: TGTGCCAGCAGCTTAGGAGCTAGCTCAACGGGGGAGCAGTACGTC. The chain recombines TRBV7-8 with TRBJ2-7; perhaps TRBD2 as D (5 bases). Germline V gene data show CDR1 as SGHVS and CDR2 as FQNEAQ. The V and J ends lost 1 base and 7 bases respectively, with 17 bases between them. This CDR3 has 15 amino acids.

This clone has a handful of counts. This chain uses TRBV27 with TRBJ1-1; 10 nucleotides match TRBD1. CDR1 and CDR2 (germline): MNHEY, SMNVEV (reference sequence). This CDR3 is built from 17 residues. V shed 4 bases and J 0 bases; nucleotides not matched to a gene: 8. The CDR3 protein is CASSSRDRGGMNTEAFF. The CDR3 coding sequence is TGTGCCAGCAGTTCACGGGACAGGGGAGGCATGAACACTGAAGCTTTCTTT.

V and J are TRBV19 and TRBJ1-2; D not certain. Trimming took off 1 base at V and 4 bases at J, with 7 bases between the two ends. This CDR3 contains 13 residues. Germline V gene lookup returns CDR1 LNHDA and CDR2 SQIVND (reference sequence). CDR3 protein: CASSIAGSYGYTF. CDR3 sequence (DNA): TGTGCCAGTAGTATAGCCGGGAGCTATGGCTACACCTTC.

The chain is built from TRBV6-1 and TRBJ2-3; unclear D gene. Looked up from germline, CDR1 is MNHNS and CDR2 is SASEGT. With 5 bases removed from V and 3 bases from J, the gap between germline ends came to 9 bases. The CDR3 contains 13 residues. The CDR3 loop reads CASSQIGTDTQYF. DNA of the CDR3: TGTGCCAGCAGTCAGATTGGGACAGATACGCAGTATTTT.

This clone was observed a few times. V usage is TRBV9 and J usage is TRBJ2-2; TRBD2 matches 7 bases. The germline gives CDR1 SGDLS, CDR2 YYNGEE. Unmatched junction bases numbered 5, after V lost 0 bases and J lost 6 bases. The CDR3 contains 15 residues. The CDR3 DNA reads as TGTGCCAGCAGCGTAGGGGGAGGGGTCCCCGGGGAGCTGTTTTTT. Translated: CASSVGGGVPGELFF.

J is TRBJ1-3 and V is TRBV7-3, with D hard to call. CDR1 SGHTA and CDR2 FQGTGA come from the germline V gene. Deletions cut 5 bases from V and 0 bases from J, with 11 bases between. This CDR3 has 15 residues. The CDR3 is CASSLDGSSGNTIYF. CDR3 coding DNA: TGTGCCAGCAGCCTGGACGGGAGCTCTGGAAACACCATATATTTT.

V gene TRBV2 combines with J gene TRBJ2-7; unclear D gene. There are 13 residues in the CDR3. V lost 2 bases and J lost 3, with 8 bases in between. CDR1 is SNHLY, CDR2 FYNNEI, per germline. The CDR3 DNA sequence: TGTGCCAGCAGTGAACGTCAGAACTACGAGCAGTACGTC. This sequence encodes CASSERQNYEQYV.

This chain links TRBV6-6 with TRBJ1-2; 11 nucleotides line up with TRBD1. With V trimmed by 5 bases and J by 2 bases, 1 base remained unmatched. The CDR3 length is 14 residues. Germline loops: CDR1 MNHNY, CDR2 SVGAGI (reference sequence). In nucleotides, the CDR3 is TGTGCCAGCAGTAGGACAGGGGGCAACTATGGCTACACCTTC. As protein: CASSRTGGNYGYTF.

The chain has TRBV9 and TRBJ2-1; tentatively, D is TRBD2 (7 bases). Per the germline V gene, CDR1 is SGDLS and CDR2 is YYNGEE. Trimming stripped 6 bases from V and 2 bases from J, with 18 bases between. This CDR3 contains 16 residues. This chain's CDR3 is CASNTGGHPAYNEQFF. DNA of the CDR3: TGTGCCAGCAACACGGGGGGCCATCCCGCCTACAATGAGCAGTTCTTC.

The gene calls are TRBV5-1 and TRBJ1-2; tentatively, D is TRBD1 (6 bases). V was cut by 0 bases and J by 7 bases, with 10 bases left in between. This CDR3 region has 13 residues. Germline loops: CDR1 SGHRS, CDR2 YFSETQ. The CDR3 DNA follows: TGCGCCAGCAGCTTGGAACAGGGTAGTGGCTACACCTTC. Translated: CASSLEQGSGYTF.

This chain uses TRBV30 with TRBJ1-3; D is uncertain. This CDR3 comprises 14 residues. Trimming cost V 0 bases and J 0 bases, with 6 bases left between them. Germline assignment: CDR1 GTSNPN and CDR2 SVGIG (reference sequence). The DNA of the CDR3 is TGTGCCTGGAGTGTACATCTCTCTGGAAACACCATATATTTT. Protein sequence: CAWSVHLSGNTIYF.

J is TRBJ1-5 and V is TRBV27; 9 nucleotides match TRBD1. V dropped 1 base and J dropped 5; count of bases not matched to a gene: 0. Germline values: CDR1 MNHEY, CDR2 SMNVEV (reference sequence). The CDR3 runs 14 residues. The CDR3 sequence is CASSLWTGDQPQHF. The CDR3 region has the DNA TGTGCCAGCAGTTTATGGACAGGGGATCAGCCCCAGCATTTT.

The chain recombines TRBV4-2 with TRBJ2-3; 7 bases map to TRBD1. From germline, CDR1 is LGHNA and CDR2 YNFKEQ. The CDR3 has 16 amino acids. Trimming took 4 bases from V and 3 from J; bases not matched to a gene: 10. The CDR3 here is CASSPNSYRGTDTQYF. In nucleotides, the CDR3 is TGTGCCAGCAGCCCGAACTCGTACAGGGGTACAGATACGCAGTATTTT.

The chain links TRBV29-1 to TRBJ2-5; no clear D. Germline V CDR1 and CDR2: SQVTM, ANQGSEA. Trimming removed 3 bases at V and 3 bases at J, with 11 bases between. This CDR3 has 13 amino acids. The CDR3 loop is CSVDDGYKETQYF. CDR3 in DNA: TGCAGCGTTGACGACGGTTACAAAGAGACCCAGTACTTC. The complete variable domain, with remaining parts taken from reference TRBV29-1 and TRBJ2-5, reads SAVISQKPSRDICQRGTSLTIQCQVDSQVTMMFWYRQQPGQSLTLIATANQGSEATYESGFVIDKFPISRPNLTFSTLTVSNMSPEDSSIYLCSVDDGYKETQYFGPGTRLLVL.